These T cell receptor beta chains were read from a single sample in a study of human T cells and chemical hapten exposure. TCRdb reanalysed the RACE reads using MiXCR and keeps one entry per CDR3 protein. The data contain 250,000 or so distinct CDR3 sequences, about 8.6% of them seen just once; the ten biggest clones take up approximately 2.2%. This material consisted of whole blood, taken in connection with sensitization to the hapten diphenylcyclopropenone (DPC). These receptors were collected from a woman between 40 and 50 years old with alopecia areata. Some clones in this sample may be carry-over from other donors' samples. Both conserved end residues are part of each CDR3. Clone size, where shown, is once, few, many, or a class for clones that have expanded.

size	J	V	CDR3
.	TRBJ2-2	TRBV12-3/TRBV12-4	CASNPPAGGPGELFF
.	TRBJ1-1	TRBV6-5	CASSATGTNTEAFF
many	TRBJ1-5	TRBV28	CASSLRSWNQPQHF
many	TRBJ2-3	TRBV7-2	CASSIGKKRTQYF
.	TRBJ2-7	TRBV6-5	CASSGLAGAEQYF
.	TRBJ1-5	TRBV7-2	CASSLGGQGQPQHF
.	TRBJ1-5	TRBV20-1	CSARDVTGNGNQPQHF
.	TRBJ2-3	TRBV4-2	CASSQGRDRGRTDTQYF
few	TRBJ2-5	TRBV6-2/TRBV6-3	CASSYDVAGETQYF
few	TRBJ1-6	TRBV27	CASRARGLGTLHF
.	TRBJ2-3	TRBV6-2/TRBV6-3	CASSYDSLADTQYF
few	TRBJ1-1	TRBV7-9	CASSLLQGATGAFF
.	TRBJ2-3	TRBV6-5	CASTQRASGSSDTQYF
.	TRBJ2-1	TRBV20-1	CSARDPVAGLNEQFF
.	TRBJ2-1	TRBV5-4	CASSPANNEQFF
few	TRBJ1-1	TRBV13	CASSLAGEIEAFF
few	TRBJ1-4	TRBV4-3	CASSPGRGGNEKLFF
.	TRBJ2-2	TRBV7-8	CASSPRASYTGELFF
.	TRBJ2-7	TRBV4-2	CASSQDGTNRAEQYF
few	TRBJ1-5	TRBV28	CASSFDGVNQPQHF
few	TRBJ1-4	TRBV7-2	CASSLTPGQLNEKLFF
many	TRBJ2-1	TRBV20-1	CSATPRAGGLYNEQFF
many	TRBJ2-1	TRBV6-4	CASSDGGDHNEQFF
few	TRBJ2-7	TRBV6-2/TRBV6-3	CASSYYSGQDYEQYF
few	TRBJ1-5	TRBV18	CASSGTQGGNQPQHF
.	TRBJ2-1	TRBV7-2	CASSSFFGREGDEQFF
.	TRBJ1-1	TRBV9	CASSAGTPNTEAFF
.	TRBJ1-1	TRBV20-1	CSAPGQPMNTEAFF
few	TRBJ1-1	TRBV28	CASSLAFTEAFF
.	TRBJ1-2	TRBV5-1	CASSLEGRDYGYTF
.	TRBJ2-3	TRBV7-3	CASSLREGDTQYF
.	TRBJ2-7	TRBV6-2/TRBV6-3	CASSYSIGRELAYEQYF
many	TRBJ1-4	TRBV3-1	CASGNRAGDEKLFF
.	TRBJ2-3	TRBV28	CASSLGTSASTDTQYF
few	TRBJ2-3	TRBV7-2	CASGHGDTQYF
many	TRBJ2-6	TRBV4-3	CASSQERRGLASGANVLTF
few	TRBJ1-4	TRBV28	CASNRQGGVEKLFF
few	TRBJ2-4	TRBV4-2	CASSQDYGNRGGNIQYF
.	TRBJ2-7	TRBV28	CASSPPGLAGSEQYF
.	TRBJ2-5	TRBV20-1	CSASRQRKETQYF
.	TRBJ2-7	TRBV7-3	CASSFGAEQYF
few	TRBJ2-1	TRBV5-6	CASTLAGRGNGEQFF
few	TRBJ2-7	TRBV20-1	CSAMDSYEQYF
.	TRBJ2-1	TRBV6-2/TRBV6-3	CASSYLRTSDNEQFF
.	TRBJ1-5	TRBV27	CARAGGSNQPQHF
.	TRBJ2-1	TRBV28	CASSLYEGAQNEQFF
.	TRBJ1-1	TRBV7-2	CASSLDYLTEAFF
few	TRBJ1-5	TRBV12-3/TRBV12-4	CASSLVREDNQPQHF
.	TRBJ2-3	TRBV6-1	CASSSVADTQYF
.	TRBJ2-3	TRBV28	CASSFLAGGLETQYF
many	TRBJ2-7	TRBV6-6	CASRWPGTYEQYF